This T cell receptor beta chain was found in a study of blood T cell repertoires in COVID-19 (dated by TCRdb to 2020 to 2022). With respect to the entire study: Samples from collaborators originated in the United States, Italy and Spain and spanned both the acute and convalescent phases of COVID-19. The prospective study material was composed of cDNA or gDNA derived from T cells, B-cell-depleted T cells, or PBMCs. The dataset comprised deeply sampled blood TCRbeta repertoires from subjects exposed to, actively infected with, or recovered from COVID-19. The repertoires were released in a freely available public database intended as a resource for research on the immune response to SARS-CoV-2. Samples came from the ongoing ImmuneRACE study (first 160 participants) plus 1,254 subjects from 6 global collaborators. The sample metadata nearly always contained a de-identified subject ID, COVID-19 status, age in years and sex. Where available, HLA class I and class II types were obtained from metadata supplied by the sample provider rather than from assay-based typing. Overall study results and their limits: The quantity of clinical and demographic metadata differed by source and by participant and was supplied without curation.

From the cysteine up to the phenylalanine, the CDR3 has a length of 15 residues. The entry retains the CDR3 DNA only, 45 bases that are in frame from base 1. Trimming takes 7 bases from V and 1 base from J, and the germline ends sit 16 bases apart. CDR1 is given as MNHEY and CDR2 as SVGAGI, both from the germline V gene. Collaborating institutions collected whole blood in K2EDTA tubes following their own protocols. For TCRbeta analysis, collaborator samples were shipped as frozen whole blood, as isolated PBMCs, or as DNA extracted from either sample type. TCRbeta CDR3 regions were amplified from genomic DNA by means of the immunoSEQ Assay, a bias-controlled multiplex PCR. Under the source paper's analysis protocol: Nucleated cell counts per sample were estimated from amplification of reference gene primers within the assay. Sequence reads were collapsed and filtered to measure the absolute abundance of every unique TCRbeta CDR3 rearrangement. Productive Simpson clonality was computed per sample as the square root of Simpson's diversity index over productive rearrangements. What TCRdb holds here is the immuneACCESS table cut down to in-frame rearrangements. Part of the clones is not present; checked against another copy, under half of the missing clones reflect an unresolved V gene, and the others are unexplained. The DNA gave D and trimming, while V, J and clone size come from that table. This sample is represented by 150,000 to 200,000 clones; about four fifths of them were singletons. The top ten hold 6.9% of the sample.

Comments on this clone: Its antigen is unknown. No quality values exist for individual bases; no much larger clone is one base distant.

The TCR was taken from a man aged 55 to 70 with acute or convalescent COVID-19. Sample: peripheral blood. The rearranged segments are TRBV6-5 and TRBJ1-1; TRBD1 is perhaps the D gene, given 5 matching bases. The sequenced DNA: TGTGCCAGCAAGGCCTTCCGACAGCCGAACACTGAAGCTTTCTTT. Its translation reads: CASKAFRQPNTEAFF.